This TCR beta chain was captured in a study of T cell responses to AZD1222 COVID-19 vaccine. The CDR3 runs to 15 residues. Germline CDR1 is MNHEY and CDR2 is SVGAGI. With 7 bases clipped from V and 0 bases from J, the junction kept 8 bases outside the gene matches. This table comes from immunoSEQ multiplex PCR, and its TCRdb copy is limited to in-frame clones, with some not included. The sample records about 120,000 clones, about 92% being singletons. Sample: peripheral blood, taken 28 days after the second AZD1222 dose. The clonotype was recovered from an adult who received the AZD1222 COVID-19 vaccine. J is TRBJ2-7 and V is TRBV6-5; TRBD2 matches at 8 bases. As DNA, the CDR3 is TGTGCCAGCACCACAACTAGCGGCCGCTCCTACGAGCAGTACTTC. It is translated as CASTTTSGRSYEQYF.